The 7 T cell receptor beta chains below were found in one sample sequenced in a study of Ad26.COV2.S vaccination and SARS-CoV-2 variants. TCRdb's table, derived via immunoSEQ multiplex PCR, lists solely in-frame clones and lacks some. The repertoire has about 350,000 clones, about 88% of them found once; the top ten carry around 5.8%. Treatment in this sample: some 20 received Ad26.COV2.S at low or high dose, single or two shots; roughly 5 received placebo; per-sample allocation not given. The samples were gathered on day 63 after the first injection of vaccine or placebo. This material consisted of peripheral blood, taken in a trial of Ad26.COV2.S vaccine versus placebo. All receptors come from a person aged 18-60 years who received the Ad26.COV2.S COVID-19 vaccine or a placebo.

The chain links TRBV5-4 to TRBJ1-4; 8 nucleotides agree with TRBD1. The CDR3 covers 14 residues. CDR1 is SGHNT and CDR2 is YYREEE in the germline V gene (reference sequence). V was clipped by 0 bases and J by 5 bases; unmatched bases: 0. Written as DNA, the CDR3 is TGTGCCAGCAGCTTGGCAGGGGGCAATGAAAAACTGTTTTTT. Its translation is CASSLAGGNEKLFF.

The chain joins TRBV14 to TRBJ2-3; D uncertain. This CDR3 spans 17 amino acids. Germline assignment: CDR1 SGHDN and CDR2 FVKESK. The V and J ends lost 4 bases and 1 base respectively, with 18 bases between them. The CDR3, as DNA: TGTGCCAGCAGCCCCCCGAGAGTTGGCGGAGGCACAGATACGCAGTATTTT. This gives the protein CASSPPRVGGGTDTQYF.

V usage is TRBV3-1 (or the pseudogene TRBV3-2) and J usage is TRBJ1-2; the D gene is possibly TRBD1 (5 bases). V was cut by 0 bases and J by 7 bases, with 12 bases left in between. This CDR3 has 14 residues. CDR1 and CDR2 from the germline V gene are LGHDT and YNNKEL (reference sequence). CDR3 sequence (DNA): TGTGCCAGCAGCCAAGAGGGCAGGAGGGGTGGCTACACCTTC. This translates into CASSQEGRRGGYTF.

V gene TRBV5-1 combines with J gene TRBJ1-4, with no clear D. V was cut by 2 bases and J by 0 bases, with 8 bases left in between. This CDR3 has 15 residues. Germline assignment: CDR1 SGHRS and CDR2 YFSETQ. CDR3 DNA sequence: TGCGCCAGCAGCTTCCGGACGGCAACTAATGAAAAACTGTTTTTT. Its translation: CASSFRTATNEKLFF. The full variable domain, completed using reference TRBV5-1 and TRBJ1-4, is KAGVTQTPRYLIKTRGQQVTLSCSPISGHRSVSWYQQTPGQGLQFLFEYFSETQRNKGNFPGRFSGRQFSNSRSEMNVSTLELGDSALYLCASSFRTATNEKLFFGSGTQLSVL.

The chain uses TRBV19 and TRBJ1-1; D is unclear. Deletions cut 7 bases from V and 0 bases from J, with 12 bases between. This CDR3 contains 14 residues. CDR1 LNHDA and CDR2 SQIVND come from the germline V gene (reference sequence). CDR3 sequence: CASIRRSMNTEAFF. As DNA, the CDR3 is TGTGCCAGTATCCGCCGGAGCATGAACACTGAAGCTTTCTTT.

This clone is a singleton in its sample. This chain joins TRBV27 and TRBJ1-2, with 8 bases lining up with TRBD1. Per the germline V gene, CDR1 is MNHEY and CDR2 is SMNVEV (reference sequence). V was clipped by 10 bases and J by 4 bases; unmatched bases: 14. The CDR3 runs 15 residues. CDR3 in DNA: TGTGCCACCCAGATCAGGACAGGGAAATCCTATGGCTACACCTTC. This translates into CATQIRTGKSYGYTF.

In nucleotides, the CDR3 is TGTGCCAGCAGCCTAGAAGGGAAGGAGCTGTTTTTT. Protein: CASSLEGKELFF. The rearrangement joins TRBV11-1 to TRBJ2-2; D is undetermined. This CDR3 has 12 amino acids. Germline V gene sequence: CDR1 SGHAT, CDR2 FQDESV (reference sequence). Trimming left V 5 bases short and J 10 bases short, with 11 bases between.